What follows describes a single TCR beta chain. This record belongs to a study of blood T cell repertoires in COVID-19. With 8 bases removed from V and 3 bases from J, the gap between germline ends came to 10 bases. The length of the CDR3 is 13 residues. The method was immunoSEQ multiplex PCR; TCRdb's version includes in-frame clones alone and lacks a portion of them. The table includes a few hundred thousand clones, about 88% detected once. The chain employs TRBV12-3 or TRBV12-4 and TRBJ1-4; tentatively, D is TRBD1 (5 bases). This sequence was found in a woman between 25 and 40 years old who had been exposed to COVID-19. Sequencing used PBMCs or T cells enriched from blood (not recorded which). The CDR3 sequence: CASQGGANEKLFF. The CDR3 bases are TGTGCCAGCCAGGGAGGCGCTAATGAAAAACTGTTTTTT.